This T cell receptor (beta chain) was sequenced for a study of vaccination effects on CD4 cells after COVID-19. Overall study findings and caveats: Whether induced by infection or by vaccine, clones showed marked clonal contraction late after vaccination. The study enrolled few convalescent patients and sampled no early post-infection timepoints.

J gave up 6 bases and V 4 bases, and 11 bases lay outside the gene matches. This CDR3 is built from 16 residues. CDR1 and CDR2 from the germline V gene are SGDLS and YYNGEE. Generated by immunoSEQ multiplex PCR, the TCRdb table keeps only in-frame clones and is missing some. This sample yields about 30,000 clones, of which 55% to 65% are seen a single time; roughly 9.2% belongs to the top ten. CD4+ T cell isolation took place after 10 days of culture. On this clone itself: The antigen is unknown.

The origin of this receptor is a human donor who received a COVID-19 vaccine. The V gene is TRBV9, the J gene TRBJ2-1; 9 nucleotides agree with TRBD2. This material consisted of CD4+ T cells from PBMCs cultured without peptide, taken before COVID-19 vaccination. CDR3 sequence reads: CASSPQTGGRANEQFF. The CDR3 region has the DNA TGTGCCAGCAGCCCCCAGACCGGCGGGAGGGCCAATGAGCAGTTCTTC.